Following are 18 T cell receptor beta chains from one sample sequenced in a study of cytomegalovirus exposure and HLA in healthy donors. The PCR used 60 Vbeta and 13 Jbeta primers. Method: immunoSEQ multiplex PCR; TCRdb's copy keeps in-frame clones and lacks some. Here the sample spans approximately 150,000 clones, over 70% being singletons. Sequencing used PBMCs. All receptors derive from a man aged 30-40 years in good health and CMV-seronegative.

The chain has TRBV6-5 and TRBJ2-7; D may be TRBD1 (6 bases). The germline CDR1 and CDR2 sequences are MNHEY and SVGAGI. The CDR3 covers 13 residues. V was pared by 8 bases and J by 2 bases, with 13 bases between. The CDR3 DNA is TGTGCCAGCGGGGACAACCAAGCCTACGAGCAGTACTTC. It encodes CASGDNQAYEQYF.

J is TRBJ1-1 and V is TRBV9, with 9 bases matching TRBD1. Germline CDR1 reads SGDLS; CDR2 reads YYNGEE. The CDR3 loop spans 16 amino acids. With 0 bases clipped from V and 4 bases from J, the junction kept 7 bases outside the gene matches. DNA of the CDR3: TGTGCCAGCAGCGTAGGACCTACAGGGGGCGGCACTGAAGCTTTCTTT. Protein product: CASSVGPTGGGTEAFF.

Only one count was recorded for this clone. The rearrangement links TRBV7-6 to TRBJ2-5, with TRBD2 as a possible D gene (6 bases). The CDR3 extends over 19 amino acids. V gave up 0 bases and J gave up 0 bases, with 20 bases separating them. Germline V gene data show CDR1 as SGHVS and CDR2 as FNYEAQ. CDR3: CASSLAYGGGQGYQETQYF. DNA for the CDR3: TGTGCCAGCAGCTTAGCGTATGGTGGAGGGCAGGGATACCAAGAGACCCAGTACTTC.

The gene calls are TRBV29-1 and TRBJ1-1, with 7 bases matching TRBD1. The CDR3 is made up of 14 amino acids. Germline V lookup: CDR1 SQVTM, CDR2 ANQGSEA. Here the CDR3 reads CRTTGQLLNTEAFF. CDR3 sequence (DNA): TGCAGAACCACGGGACAGCTATTGAACACTGAAGCTTTCTTT.

The chain recombines TRBV2 with TRBJ2-2; the D gene is possibly TRBD1 (5 bases). This CDR3 has 15 residues. Germline CDR1 SNHLY, CDR2 FYNNEI. Trimming pared 5 bases from V and 0 bases from J, leaving 10 bases between. CDR3 sequence (DNA): TGTGCCAGCAGTACCGCAGGGACGAACACCGGGGAGCTGTTTTTT. Encoded protein: CASSTAGTNTGELFF.

The genes are TRBV9 and TRBJ2-7, with D possibly TRBD2 on 5 matching bases. With 0 bases removed from V and 5 bases from J, the gap between germline ends came to 15 bases. The CDR3 has 15 amino acids. The germline V gene has CDR1 SGDLS and CDR2 YYNGEE. The CDR3 reads CASSVGTGSPNEQYF. CDR3 sequence (DNA): TGTGCCAGCAGCGTAGGGACGGGGTCCCCAAACGAGCAGTACTTC.

This chain uses TRBV6-5 with TRBJ1-2, with D tentatively TRBD1 (5 bases). The CDR3 consists of 14 residues. Germline V lookup: CDR1 MNHEY, CDR2 SVGAGI. The V end was cut by 5 bases, the J end by 0 bases, with 10 bases between. As DNA, the CDR3 is TGTGCCAGCAGTAGACAGAATACTAACTATGGCTACACCTTC. Protein product: CASSRQNTNYGYTF.

The genes are TRBV19 and TRBJ1-5, with TRBD1 matching 9 bases. Germline trimming cut 8 bases from V and 6 bases from J; bases unmatched to any gene: 11. From germline, CDR1 is LNHDA and CDR2 SQIVND (reference sequence). This CDR3 is built from 15 residues. Written as DNA, the CDR3 is TGTGCCAGTGACCCGGGGACAGGGTTTCCTCAGCCCCAGCATTTT. Translating gives CASDPGTGFPQPQHF.

The rearrangement uses TRBV6-1 and TRBJ2-7; 13 nucleotides match TRBD2. With 6 bases clipped from V and 3 bases from J, the junction kept 5 bases outside the gene matches. There are 15 residues in the CDR3. Germline V gene data show CDR1 as MNHNS and CDR2 as SASEGT. This chain's CDR3 is CASRLWTSGGYEQYF. In DNA, the CDR3 is TGTGCCAGCAGACTTTGGACTAGCGGGGGCTACGAGCAGTACTTC.

V and J are TRBV7-8 and TRBJ2-7, with a weak D call TRBD2 (5 bases). The germline V gene has CDR1 SGHVS and CDR2 FQNEAQ. CDR3 size: 15 residues. V lost 7 bases and J 3 bases, leaving 19 bases between the germline ends. CDR3 amino acids: CASIPEETPGYEQYF. CDR3 coding DNA: TGTGCCAGCATCCCGGAGGAGACTCCGGGCTACGAGCAGTACTTC. Full variable domain (missing parts from reference TRBV7-8 and TRBJ2-7): GAGVSQSPRYKVAKRGQDVALRCDPISGHVSLFWYQQALGQGPEFLTYFQNEAQLDKSGLPSDRFFAERPEGSVSTLKIQRTQQEDSAVYLCASIPEETPGYEQYFGPGTRLTVT.

V gene TRBV9 combines with J gene TRBJ1-2; TRBD1 matches 7 bases. CDR1 and CDR2 (germline): SGDLS, YYNGEE. This CDR3 region has 14 residues. Trimming took 4 bases from V and 8 from J; bases not matched to a gene: 11. CDR3 nucleotide sequence: TGTGCCAGCAGCCCTTCGGAGGGGGCGGGGGGCTACACCTTC. Protein sequence: CASSPSEGAGGYTF.

This clone was seen a few times. The gene calls are TRBV9 and TRBJ2-7; D is perhaps TRBD1 (5 bases). Trimming stripped 0 bases from V and 0 bases from J, with 7 bases between. CDR3 length equals 14 residues. Per the germline V gene, CDR1 is SGDLS and CDR2 is YYNGEE. This chain's CDR3 is CASSVVGASYEQYF. The CDR3 nucleotides read TGTGCCAGCAGCGTAGTTGGGGCCTCCTACGAGCAGTACTTC.

V usage is TRBV5-4 and J usage is TRBJ1-2; D gene unclear. This CDR3 comprises 14 residues. V gave up 0 bases and J gave up 3 bases, with 9 bases separating them. Germline V lookup: CDR1 SGHNT, CDR2 YYREEE (reference sequence). Here the CDR3 DNA reads TGTGCCAGCAGCTTGGCAACGCAGGACTATGGCTACACCTTC. This translates into CASSLATQDYGYTF.

This clone was detected only once. The chain employs TRBV28 and TRBJ2-5; 11 bases map to TRBD2. Unmatched junction bases numbered 18, after V lost 3 bases and J lost 0 bases. Germline lookup yields CDR1 MDHEN and CDR2 SYDVKM. CDR3 length equals 21 residues. The CDR3 DNA follows: TGTGCCAGCAGTTTTAGGAGTAAACTAGCGGGGGCCTCAATGTACCAAGAGACCCAGTACTTC. This encodes CASSFRSKLAGASMYQETQYF.

The rearrangement links TRBV28 to TRBJ1-2; 8 bases map to TRBD1. Per the germline V gene, CDR1 is MDHEN and CDR2 is SYDVKM. This CDR3 has 17 residues. V shed 1 base and J 0 bases; nucleotides not matched to a gene: 7. In DNA form, the CDR3 reads TGTGCCAGCAGTTTATATGTCCAGGGGGCTCCTAACTATGGCTACACCTTC. This encodes CASSLYVQGAPNYGYTF.

The rearrangement links TRBV2 to TRBJ2-7, with 12 bases aligning to TRBD1. This CDR3 contains 19 residues. The V gene end was trimmed by 8 bases and the J gene end by 1 base; junction bases not matched to a gene: 18. The germline gives CDR1 SNHLY, CDR2 FYNNEI. The CDR3 here is CASHRSGTGGAWESYEQYF. CDR3 bases: TGTGCCAGCCACAGGTCCGGGACAGGGGGCGCGTGGGAGTCCTACGAGCAGTACTTC. The complete variable domain, with remaining parts taken from reference TRBV2 and TRBJ2-7, reads EPEVTQTPSHQVTQMGQEVILRCVPISNHLYFYWYRQILGQKVEFLVSFYNNEISEKSEIFDDQFSVERPDGSNFTLKIRSTKLEDSAMYFCASHRSGTGGAWESYEQYFGPGTRLTVT.

Notes on this clone: One junction end disagrees with the germline gene, perhaps due to a read error. The chain employs TRBV7-9 and TRBJ1-2; 9 nucleotides align to TRBD1. Germline lookup yields CDR1 SEHNR and CDR2 FQNEAQ (reference sequence). This CDR3 region has 16 residues. CDR3 sequence: CSSSLRTGAANYGYTF. The CDR3 DNA reads as TGTTCCAGCAGCTTGCGGACAGGGGCAGCTAACTATGGCTACACCTTC.

This clone turned up a few times. The V and J genes are TRBV7-3 and TRBJ2-5, with TRBD1 identical over 9 bases. Losses at the gene ends were 2 bases for V and 1 base for J; bases not matched to a gene: 2. Germline CDR1 SGHTA, CDR2 FQGTGA. The CDR3 length is 15 residues. For the CDR3, the DNA is TGTGCCAGCAGCTTAGGGACAGGGATCCAAGAGACCCAGTACTTC. Amino acid sequence: CASSLGTGIQETQYF.